Following are 31 T cell receptor beta chains from one sample sequenced in a study of human T cells and chemical hapten exposure (dated by TCRdb to the early 2020s). In light of the paper, this sample's time point label describes: patch test 1, 2 weeks after DPC sensitization. Interpreted using the paper, the treatment or condition label stands for: therapeutic diphenylcyclopropenone sensitization with weekly scalp DPC. The method behind the library was RACE. Sequencing took place on a NextSeq 500. Through fastp at Q25 and MiXCR, TCRdb rebuilt clones from the public reads, retaining in-frame beta chains. Each record represents a unique CDR3 protein, reported with the most common genes and DNA among its rows. The sample has more than 70,000 distinct CDR3 sequences on record, 12% of them singletons. 3.5% of the sample lies in the top ten. The input for sequencing was whole blood, taken in connection with sensitization to the hapten diphenylcyclopropenone (DPC). These receptors all come from a woman aged 55-69 years with alopecia areata. Some clones in this sample may be carry-over from other donors' samples.

This clonotype came up many times. The genes are TRBV11-2 and TRBJ1-6; 9 bases line up with TRBD1. J gave up 9 bases and V 1 base, and 10 bases lay outside the gene matches. Per the germline V gene, CDR1 is SGHAT and CDR2 is FQNNGV. The CDR3 has 17 residues. This CDR3 reads CASSLGRTGDGGSPLHF. The CDR3 region has the DNA TGTGCCAGCAGCTTAGGGAGGACAGGGGACGGAGGTTCACCCCTCCACTTT.

This clonotype was observed once. This clone may be a read error of a much larger clone one base away. V is TRBV10-2 and J is TRBJ1-1; D unclear. Germline V CDR1 and CDR2: WSHSY, SAAADI. CDR3 length equals 14 residues. The CDR3 region is CVSSELGDRTEAFF. CDR3 coding DNA: TGCGTCAGCAGTGAACTTGGGGATAGGACTGAAGCTTTCTTT.

The rearrangement links TRBV18 to TRBJ2-3; a possible D gene is TRBD1 (6 bases). The CDR3 has 18 residues. CDR1 and CDR2 (germline): KGHSH, LQKENI. V was shortened by 4 bases and J by 1 base, with 21 bases between the two germline ends. CDR3 nucleotides: TGTGCCAGCTCACTTTCCATGGACACAGGGAGTGGCACAGATACGCAGTATTTT. It is translated as CASSLSMDTGSGTDTQYF.

This clonotype was seen repeatedly, ten times or more. The chain joins TRBV30 to TRBJ2-3; maybe TRBD2 (7 bases). Trimming shortened V by 1 base and J by 0 bases, and 17 bases separated the two germline ends. CDR1 is GTSNPN, CDR2 SVGIG, per germline (reference sequence). The CDR3 has 17 residues. The CDR3 is CAWSGAGASTSTDTQYF. The CDR3 DNA reads TGTGCCTGGAGTGGGGCGGGGGCCTCGACTAGCACAGATACGCAGTATTTT.

This chain joins TRBV7-9 and TRBJ2-3, with D maybe TRBD2 (6 bases). Germline assignment: CDR1 SEHNR and CDR2 FQNEAQ (reference sequence). V lost 5 bases, J lost 1 base, and 10 bases lay in between. The CDR3 covers 14 residues. The CDR3 DNA reads as TGTGCCAGCAGCAAGAGGGAGGGCACAGATACGCAGTATTTT. Protein sequence: CASSKREGTDTQYF.

This clonotype was picked up many times. The V and J genes are TRBV9 and TRBJ2-5; the D is unclear. Trimming cost V 2 bases and J 5 bases, with 13 bases left between them. This CDR3 has 14 residues. Per germline, CDR1 SGDLS and CDR2 YYNGEE. CDR3 coding DNA: TGTGCCAGCAGCGTCGCCCTGGGGAAGGAGACCCAGTACTTC. It translates to CASSVALGKETQYF.

There are many counts of this clonotype. The chain recombines TRBV12-3 or TRBV12-4 with TRBJ2-7; no clear D. CDR3 size: 11 residues. With 5 bases removed from V and 7 bases from J, the gap between germline ends came to 9 bases. Here the CDR3 DNA reads TGTGCCAGCAGTGGGGTCGCAGAGCAGTACTTC. Its translation is CASSGVAEQYF.

This clonotype has more than one count but fewer than ten. The V and J genes are TRBV7-9 and TRBJ2-3; TRBD2 agrees at 11 bases. Germline loops: CDR1 SEHNR, CDR2 FQNEAQ (reference sequence). This CDR3 spans 15 amino acids. V shed 3 bases, J shed 2 bases, and the junction held 1 base outside the gene matches. The CDR3 nucleotides are TGTGCCAGCAGCTTGGGACTAGCGGTCACAGATACGCAGTATTTT. Translating gives CASSLGLAVTDTQYF.

This clonotype was seen many times. J is TRBJ1-6 and V is TRBV12-3 or TRBV12-4, with a tentative D call TRBD1 (6 bases). With 4 bases removed from V and 5 bases from J, the gap between germline ends came to 12 bases. CDR3 length equals 15 residues. The CDR3 region is CASSYDTGNNSPLHF. CDR3 coding DNA: TGTGCCAGCAGTTACGATACAGGGAATAATTCACCCCTCCACTTT.

V and J are TRBV5-1 and TRBJ2-3; D perhaps matches TRBD1 (6 bases). The germline V gene encodes CDR1 SGHRS and CDR2 YFSETQ. The CDR3 runs to 15 residues. V lost 2 bases to trimming and J lost 3 bases, with 13 bases between them. The DNA of the CDR3 is TGCGCCAGCAGCTTCTACGGACAGAGAACAGATACGCAGTATTTT. This gives the protein CASSFYGQRTDTQYF.

Many counts were recorded for this clonotype. CDR3 loop: CASGPSTYEQYF. CDR3 coding DNA: TGCGCCAGCGGGCCCTCGACCTACGAGCAGTACTTC. The chain has TRBV5-1 and TRBJ2-7; the D is unclear. Trimming took 7 bases from V and 2 from J, leaving 10 bases between them. This CDR3 has 12 residues. Germline V gives CDR1 SGHRS, CDR2 YFSETQ.

This clonotype was recorded at least ten times. The V call is TRBV10-1, the J call TRBJ2-1, with TRBD1 matching over 9 bases. The CDR3 is 15 residues long. Germline V CDR1 and CDR2: WNHNN, SYGVQD (reference sequence). Trimming at V came to 0 bases and at J to 7 bases, leaving 4 bases not matched to a gene. The CDR3 protein is CASSESTGGLNEQFF. The CDR3 nucleotides read TGCGCCAGCAGTGAGTCGACAGGGGGGTTAAATGAGCAGTTCTTC.

The gene calls are TRBV2 and TRBJ1-5; D gene ambiguous. CDR1 and CDR2 (germline): SNHLY, FYNNEI. The CDR3 extends over 15 amino acids. V was trimmed by 2 bases and J by 0 bases, leaving 8 bases between them. CDR3 amino acids: CASSESDYSNQPQHF. In nucleotides, the CDR3 is TGTGCCAGCAGTGAATCGGACTATAGCAATCAGCCCCAGCATTTT.

This clonotype came up a few times. The chain is built from TRBV5-1 and TRBJ1-4, with 9 nucleotides matching TRBD1. V trimming: 3 bases; J trimming: 0 bases; junction bases outside the gene matches: 3. Germline CDR1 and CDR2: SGHRS and YFSETQ. The CDR3 has 16 amino acids. The CDR3, as DNA: TGCGCCAGCAGCTCCCGGGACAGGGCAACTAATGAAAAACTGTTTTTT. Its translation is CASSSRDRATNEKLFF.

This clonotype was found many times. The rearrangement links TRBV7-2 to TRBJ2-3; D may be TRBD1 (6 bases). CDR1 is SGHTA, CDR2 FQGNSA, per germline. The CDR3 totals 15 residues. V lost 2 bases and J 2 bases, leaving 11 bases between the germline ends. The CDR3 reads CASSLRTAPTDTQYF. DNA of the CDR3: TGTGCCAGCAGCTTACGGACAGCACCCACAGATACGCAGTATTTT.

The sample holds many counts of this clonotype. V gene TRBV29-1 combines with J gene TRBJ2-1; no definite D call. The V gene's germline CDR1 is SQVTM and CDR2 ANQGSEA. The CDR3 totals 12 residues. Trimming took off 7 bases at V and 10 bases at J, with 17 bases between the two ends. Here the CDR3 DNA reads TGCAGCGCTCCCATTAGCCTAGGGGAGCAGTTCTTC. Its translation is CSAPISLGEQFF.

This clonotype was observed a few times. The V call is TRBV6-6, the J call TRBJ1-5; D is possibly TRBD1 (5 bases). Germline loops: CDR1 MNHNY, CDR2 SVGAGI (reference sequence). Trimming removed 2 bases from V and 6 bases from J, with 14 bases in between. This CDR3 spans 15 amino acids. DNA of the CDR3: TGTGCCAGCAGTTACCCGGCGGGGGGTATTCAGCCCCAGCATTTT. Protein product: CASSYPAGGIQPQHF.

This clonotype was observed many times. This chain uses TRBV6-5 with TRBJ1-3; 8 bases fit TRBD1. Germline CDR1 and CDR2: MNHEY and SVGAGI. The CDR3 spans 15 residues. V trimming: 2 bases; J trimming: 4 bases; junction bases outside the gene matches: 4. In DNA form, the CDR3 reads TGTGCCAGCAGTTACACCGGACAGGGAGGAAACACCATATATTTT. Translated: CASSYTGQGGNTIYF.

This clonotype was detected only a few times. This chain links TRBV10-2 with TRBJ2-3; 9 positions agree with TRBD2. Germline V gene data show CDR1 as WSHSY and CDR2 as SAAADI. This CDR3 comprises 16 residues. With 3 bases clipped from V and 2 bases from J, the junction kept 6 bases outside the gene matches. The chain's CDR3 is CASSDGAGGPTDTQYF. CDR3 bases: TGCGCCAGCAGTGACGGGGCGGGGGGGCCCACAGATACGCAGTATTTT.

This clonotype came up a few times. This chain uses TRBV20-1 with TRBJ1-1; perhaps TRBD1 as D (6 bases). The length of the CDR3 is 12 residues. In germline, CDR1 is DFQATT, CDR2 SNEGSKA (reference sequence). V was trimmed by 6 bases and J by 1 base, leaving 9 bases between them. CDR3 nucleotide sequence: TGCAGTGCAAGGACAGAGAACACTGAAGCTTTCTTT. This gives the protein CSARTENTEAFF.

This clonotype was detected only a few times. The chain recombines TRBV3-1 with TRBJ1-2; no clear D. The length of the CDR3 is 15 residues. CDR1 is LGHDT and CDR2 is YNNKEL in the germline V gene (reference sequence). Trimming left V 0 bases short and J 4 bases short, with 12 bases between. CDR3 nucleotides: TGTGCCAGCAGCCAAGAGCGCTGGACCGGCTATGGCTACACCTTC. It translates to CASSQERWTGYGYTF. Variable domain in full (rest from reference TRBV3-1 and TRBJ1-2): DTAVSQTPKYLVTQMGNDKSIKCEQNLGHDTMYWYKQDSKKFLKIMFSYNNKELIINETVPNRFSPKSPDKAHLNLHINSLELGDSAVYFCASSQERWTGYGYTFGSGTRLTVV.

There are a few counts of this clonotype. The rearrangement uses TRBV12-3 or TRBV12-4 and TRBJ2-1; D gene uncertain. This CDR3 comprises 14 residues. V was pared by 5 bases and J by 0 bases, with 8 bases between. Written as DNA, the CDR3 is TGTGCCAGCAGTGATCGAAGCTCCTACAATGAGCAGTTCTTC. Its protein product is CASSDRSSYNEQFF.

The rearrangement uses TRBV29-1 and TRBJ1-1, with 7 nucleotides matching TRBD1. V shed 7 bases, J shed 0 bases, and the junction held 5 bases outside the gene matches. CDR1 is SQVTM, CDR2 ANQGSEA, per germline. This CDR3 contains 13 residues. CDR3 DNA sequence: TGCAGCGCTATGACAGGGATGAACACTGAAGCTTTCTTT. Encoded protein: CSAMTGMNTEAFF.

The chain uses TRBV4-1 and TRBJ1-3; 7 bases agree with TRBD1. The ends lost 0 bases at V and 2 bases at J; junction bases unmatched: 10. The CDR3 is 18 residues long. Germline lookup yields CDR1 MGHRA and CDR2 YSYEKL. CDR3 amino acids: CASSQELKGAYAGNTIYF. The DNA of the CDR3 is TGCGCCAGCAGCCAAGAATTGAAGGGGGCATATGCTGGAAACACCATATATTTT.

This clonotype was seen more than once but under ten times. This chain links TRBV18 with TRBJ2-5; D is possibly TRBD1 (6 bases). CDR1 is KGHSH, CDR2 LQKENI, per germline. V gave up 6 bases and J gave up 1 base, with 12 bases separating them. This CDR3 has 14 amino acids. CDR3 DNA: TGTGCCAGCTCCACCCGGGACATCCAAGAGACCCAGTACTTC. Protein product: CASSTRDIQETQYF.

A few counts support this clonotype. The chain links TRBV25-1 to TRBJ1-2, with 7 positions matching TRBD1. In germline, CDR1 is MGHDK, CDR2 SYGVNS. The J segment lost 3 bases and the V segment lost 8 bases, leaving 3 bases of the junction unmatched. The CDR3 is 12 residues long. CDR3 region: CASSDRDYGYTF. DNA of the CDR3: TGTGCCAGCTCTGACAGGGACTATGGCTACACCTTC.

The chain is built from TRBV4-1 and TRBJ1-6; the D is unclear. The CDR3 totals 16 residues. Germline CDR1 reads MGHRA; CDR2 reads YSYEKL. V lost 0 bases to trimming and J lost 8 bases, with 14 bases between them. DNA for the CDR3: TGCGCCAGCAGCCAAGACGCCGCTGCCTGGGATTCACCCCTCCACTTT. Encoded protein: CASSQDAAAWDSPLHF.

Ten or more counts support this clonotype. CDR3 sequence (DNA): TGCAGTGCTCTTGGGACATCTGGGGCCAACGTCCTGACTTTC. Encoded protein: CSALGTSGANVLTF. The chain uses TRBV20-1 and TRBJ2-6; TRBD1 is a possible D gene (6 bases). Germline V gene lookup returns CDR1 DFQATT and CDR2 SNEGSKA (reference sequence). Deletions cut 5 bases from V and 1 base from J, with 9 bases between. CDR3 length equals 14 residues.

The sample holds many counts of this clonotype. V gene TRBV7-3 combines with J gene TRBJ1-1; 8 nucleotides match TRBD1. The CDR3 contains 14 residues. Germline V CDR1 and CDR2: SGHTA, FQGTGA. J lost 6 bases, V lost 5 bases, and 8 bases had no gene match. This CDR3 reads CASSRTGQEPEAFF. The DNA for the CDR3 is TGTGCCAGCAGCCGAACGGGACAGGAGCCTGAAGCTTTCTTT.

This clonotype was picked up a small number of times. The CDR3 sequence is CASSSYQMNTGELFF. CDR3 DNA: TGTGCCAGCAGCTCCTACCAGATGAACACCGGGGAGCTGTTTTTT. The chain recombines TRBV9 with TRBJ2-2, with D unresolved. The CDR3 loop spans 15 amino acids. Germline assignment: CDR1 SGDLS and CDR2 YYNGEE. Trimming stripped 4 bases from V and 1 base from J, with 11 bases between.

The rearrangement uses TRBV5-1 and TRBJ1-1; TRBD1 matches 7 bases. CDR3 length: 15 amino acids. With 2 bases clipped from V and 5 bases from J, the junction kept 9 bases outside the gene matches. Germline CDR1 reads SGHRS; CDR2 reads YFSETQ. CDR3 loop: CASSLPGQSRTEAFF. The CDR3 DNA follows: TGCGCCAGCAGCTTACCGGGACAGAGTCGGACTGAAGCTTTCTTT.